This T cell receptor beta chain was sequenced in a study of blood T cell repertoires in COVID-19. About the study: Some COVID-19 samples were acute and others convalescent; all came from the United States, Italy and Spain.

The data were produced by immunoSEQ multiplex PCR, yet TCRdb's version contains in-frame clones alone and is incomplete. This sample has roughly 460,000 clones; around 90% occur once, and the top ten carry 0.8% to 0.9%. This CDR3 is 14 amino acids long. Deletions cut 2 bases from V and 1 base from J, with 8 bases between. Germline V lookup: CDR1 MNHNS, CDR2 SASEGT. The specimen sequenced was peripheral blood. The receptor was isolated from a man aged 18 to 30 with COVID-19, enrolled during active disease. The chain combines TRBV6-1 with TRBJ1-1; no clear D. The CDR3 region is CASSEPGKNTEAFF. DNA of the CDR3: TGTGCCAGCAGTGAACCGGGTAAGAACACTGAAGCTTTCTTT.